What follows describes a single T cell receptor beta chain. The antigen remains unidentified. The data belong to a study of vaccination and CD4 T cells after COVID-19. Study overall: Convalescent donors were composed of six males and four females, of whom two were Hispanic. Participants were given two doses of BNT162b2 or mRNA-1273 vaccine. Following dose two, a median about 71 days (range 14 to 241) passed before post-vaccine samples were taken.

Sequencing of the DNA from cultured CD4+ T cells was carried out with the Oncomine TCR Beta short-read assay. Researchers extracted genomic DNA from CD4+ T cells that had been cultured. TCRdb reprocessed the PCR reads with MiXCR, giving one entry per CDR3 protein. The top ten clones hold approximately 12% of a sample with approximately 22,000 distinct CDR3 sequences, under 65% of them seen once. Sample treatment: approximately 10-day PBMC culture with coronavirus spike peptide pools or control peptides (ViraFEST assay). Germline CDR1 LGHNA, CDR2 YNFKEQ. This CDR3 comprises 17 residues. Trimming took 3 bases from V and 0 from J; bases not matched to a gene: 11.

The origin of this receptor is a human donor who received a COVID-19 vaccine. The chain recombines TRBV4-2 with TRBJ2-7, with 7 bases matching TRBD1. The sample in question was CD4+ T cells from blood, cultured in vitro, obtained after SARS-CoV-2 vaccination. CDR3 in DNA: TGTGCCAGCAGCCAGGAATCCGGGACAGCGAACTCCTACGAGCAGTACTTC. As protein: CASSQESGTANSYEQYF.